Reported below is one T cell receptor beta chain. Germline CDR1 and CDR2: MGHRA and YSYEKL. The CDR3 covers 14 residues. The V end lost 3 bases, the J end lost 1 base, and 6 bases lay between the germline ends. The sample is drawn from a study of blood T cell repertoires in COVID-19. Authors' analysis steps: Estimated nucleated cell counts came from reference gene primer amplification. TCRdb keeps only in-frame clones here, not all; method: immunoSEQ multiplex PCR. Clone size and the V and J calls come from that table; the DNA yielded D and trimming. The sample lists 250,000 to 350,000 clones, about four fifths seen once, with approximately 14% in the top ten.

Material for sequencing was peripheral blood. The clonotype was recovered from a person between 70 and 80 years old with COVID-19, enrolled during active disease. The chain couples TRBV4-1 to TRBJ2-2; no reliable D call. The CDR3 DNA sequence: TGCGCCAGCAGCCAGCGCCTGAACACCGGGGAGCTGTTTTTT. It yields the protein CASSQRLNTGELFF.